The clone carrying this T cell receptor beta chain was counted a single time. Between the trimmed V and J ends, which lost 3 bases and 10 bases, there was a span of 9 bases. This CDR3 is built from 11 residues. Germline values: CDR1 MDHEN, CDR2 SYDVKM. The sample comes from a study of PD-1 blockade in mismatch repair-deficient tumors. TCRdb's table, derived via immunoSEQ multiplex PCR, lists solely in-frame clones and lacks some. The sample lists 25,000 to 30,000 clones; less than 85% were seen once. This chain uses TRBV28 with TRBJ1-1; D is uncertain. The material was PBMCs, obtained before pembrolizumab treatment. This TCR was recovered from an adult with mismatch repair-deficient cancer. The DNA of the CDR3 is TGTGCCAGCAGTTTTCTCGGGTTAGCTTTCTTT. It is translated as CASSFLGLAFF.